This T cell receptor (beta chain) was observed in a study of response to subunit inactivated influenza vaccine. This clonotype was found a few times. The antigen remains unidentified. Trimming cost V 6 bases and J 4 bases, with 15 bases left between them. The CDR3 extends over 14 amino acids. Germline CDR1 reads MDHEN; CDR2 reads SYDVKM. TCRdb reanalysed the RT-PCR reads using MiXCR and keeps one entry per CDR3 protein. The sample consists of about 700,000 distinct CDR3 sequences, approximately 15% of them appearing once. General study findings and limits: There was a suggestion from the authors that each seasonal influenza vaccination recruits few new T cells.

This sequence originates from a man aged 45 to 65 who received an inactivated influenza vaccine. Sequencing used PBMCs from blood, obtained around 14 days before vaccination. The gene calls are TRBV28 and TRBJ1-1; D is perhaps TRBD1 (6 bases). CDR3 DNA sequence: TGTGCCAGCAGCTTACAGGGAGGAAGCACTGAAGCTTTCTTT. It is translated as CASSLQGGSTEAFF. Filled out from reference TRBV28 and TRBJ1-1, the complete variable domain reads DVKVTQSSRYLVKRTGEKVFLECVQDMDHENMFWYRQDPGLGLRLIYFSYDVKMKEKGDIPEGYSVSREKKERFSLILESASTNQTSMYLCASSLQGGSTEAFFGQGTRLTVV.